A selection of T cell receptor beta chains follows, all from one sample in a study of preoperative IRX-2 immunotherapy in early breast cancer. The method was immunoSEQ multiplex PCR; TCRdb's version includes in-frame clones alone and lacks a portion of them. The sample lists thousands of clones; more than 75% were seen once. This specimen was tumor tissue, taken after IRX-2 immunotherapy. The receptors originated from a human donor with breast cancer. The CDR3 runs from the conserved cysteine through the conserved F or W. Clone size is given for some rows only: seen once, a few or many times, or a class if the clone is expanded.

abundance	v_gene	j_gene	CDR3aa
-	TRBV18	TRBJ1-2	CASSQGAHGGYTF
few	TRBV11-3	TRBJ1-6	CASSNGQGFYNSPLHF
-	TRBV7-6	TRBJ2-7	CASSRSGTTVYEQYF
-	TRBV18	TRBJ2-1	CASSPPSRGNEQFF
-	TRBV15	TRBJ2-7	CATSRGGQSYEQYF
-	TRBV19	TRBJ1-3	CASSTRDRTGNTIYF
-	TRBV18	TRBJ1-1	CASSPNRQGKAFF
-	TRBV19	TRBJ1-1	CASSFGLNTEAFF
-	TRBV10-3	TRBJ1-5	CAISEGFTRGQGANQPQHF
-	TRBV23-1	TRBJ2-1	CASSQGAPAYNEQFF
-	TRBV5-1	TRBJ1-1	CASSIGQGDTEAFF
-	TRBV11-3	TRBJ2-2	CASSASGTGNTGELFF
-	TRBV14	TRBJ2-3	CASSQQNTQYF
few	TRBV6-8	TRBJ1-5	CASRLDSNQPQHF
-	TRBV19	TRBJ2-7	CASSQGGYEQYF
-	TRBV6-8	TRBJ2-1	CASSSERGYNEQFF
-	TRBV7-7	TRBJ1-1	CASSLGGPRDTEAFF
-	TRBV5-1	TRBJ1-6	CASSLREAPRGSPLHF
-	TRBV30	TRBJ1-6	CARSGQTDNSPLHF
once	TRBV18	TRBJ2-3	CASSLSKTGFTDTQYF
large	TRBV28	TRBJ1-5	CASSLPGFSNQPQHF
-	TRBV19	TRBJ1-4	CASSPWGRGGEKLFF
few	TRBV11-3	TRBJ2-7	CASSREQGAYEQYF
-	TRBV18	TRBJ1-2	CASSPRTDYGYTF
-	TRBV30	TRBJ1-5	CAWTPGQKNQPQHF
-	TRBV25-1	TRBJ2-3	CASSEFSSGGAFDTQYF
-	TRBV18	TRBJ1-2	CASSPRNGGYTF
-	TRBV7-7	TRBJ2-1	CASSPVLDRGYNEQFF
-	TRBV11-3	TRBJ2-5	CASSLSGGFLETQYF
-	TRBV7-1	TRBJ2-2	CASSLGQSFNTGELFF
-	TRBV6-8	TRBJ1-1	CAITGTENTEAFF
-	TRBV19	TRBJ2-1	CASSIDPGQYNEQFF
-	TRBV19	TRBJ1-5	CASTRGAGQGFSGNQPQHF
-	TRBV6-8	TRBJ2-7	CATSGQGDEQYF
-	TRBV11-3	TRBJ1-6	CASSLVAGAGSPLHF
-	TRBV7-8	TRBJ2-3	CASSLSLTKADTQYF
-	TRBV19	TRBJ2-3	CASSMDPRNTQYF
-	TRBV23-1	TRBJ1-1	CASSPPGPRNTEAFF
-	TRBV18	TRBJ2-5	CASSPVPKETQYF
-	TRBV6-8	TRBJ1-2	CASSYWTGLDYTF
-	TRBV5-1	TRBJ1-1	CASSLWGANTEAFF
-	TRBV11-3	TRBJ1-4	CASSPLLPGMEKLFF
-	TRBV6-8	TRBJ2-3	CASSTRSDTQYF
-	TRBV25-1	TRBJ1-5	CASSGGTGGGQPQHF
-	TRBV11-3	TRBJ1-2	CASSSLGANYGYTF
once	TRBV5-1	TRBJ2-1	CASSLTPGLADYNEQFF
once	TRBV29-1	TRBJ2-1	CSSGTSGYNEQFF
-	TRBV29-1	TRBJ1-5	CSVSGQGNQPQHF
-	TRBV29-1	TRBJ1-1	CSVEGQGGTEAFF
-	TRBV7-1	TRBJ1-3	CASSLVGKWGNTIYF
once	TRBV6-8	TRBJ2-1	CASSYSSLPLLFF
-	TRBV6-4	TRBJ2-7	CASSDTPYTRPSATYEQYF